What follows is one T cell receptor beta chain and its context. Its cognate antigen is unknown. These data belong to a study of T cells in localized non-small cell lung cancer. Regarding the study as a whole: Without multi-region sequencing, intratumor heterogeneity could not be excluded. Out of the top 100 tumor clones, a median approximately 57 were seen in adjacent lung. Uninvolved neighboring lung showed the greatest T cell clonality, exceeding tumor. A denser population of T cells in blood accompanied longer overall survival.

In germline, CDR1 is SGHDN, CDR2 FVKESK. The CDR3 loop spans 17 amino acids. V shed 0 bases and J shed 1 base, with 10 bases lying between them. Here immunoSEQ multiplex PCR was the method, and the copy in TCRdb shows in-frame clones only, minus some. The table has roughly 38,000 clones, 86% seen once. The sample in question was peripheral blood, obtained before any cancer treatment. The V call is TRBV14, the J call TRBJ2-6; no reliable D call. This clonotype was sampled from a woman between 18 and 50 years old with stage III lung adenocarcinoma. Here the CDR3 reads CASSQDLVTSGANVLTF. DNA of the CDR3: TGTGCCAGCAGCCAAGATCTAGTGACGTCTGGGGCCAACGTCCTGACTTTC.